The sequence of this T cell receptor (beta chain) was determined in a study of T cells after yellow fever vaccination. Study-level points and caveats: Abundant clonotypes from the bulk population could get into FACS-sorted repertoires as contaminants.

This clonotype was seen more than once but under ten times. The antigen is unknown. MiXCR, applied by TCRdb to the 5' RACE reads, yields one record per CDR3 protein. Found here are about 130,000 distinct CDR3 sequences, under 9% of them singletons; the top ten hold almost 40%. CDR1 is SGHVS and CDR2 is FQNEAQ in the germline V gene. The CDR3 consists of 13 residues. V was trimmed by 5 bases and J by 6 bases, leaving 12 bases between them. This material consisted of CD8+ T cells sorted from PBMCs, taken on the day of the yellow fever booster vaccination. The receptor was isolated from a man between 18 and 35 years old who received the YFV17D yellow fever vaccine. This chain links TRBV7-8 with TRBJ2-3; D uncertain. The CDR3 bases are TGTGCCAGCAGCCCATTGATGACGGATACGCAGTATTTT. Residues: CASSPLMTDTQYF. The full variable domain, its missing parts supplied by reference TRBV7-8 and TRBJ2-3, is GAGVSQSPRYKVAKRGQDVALRCDPISGHVSLFWYQQALGQGPEFLTYFQNEAQLDKSGLPSDRFFAERPEGSVSTLKIQRTQQEDSAVYLCASSPLMTDTQYFGPGTRLTVL.